This T cell receptor beta chain originates from a study of post-analysis software for immune sequencing data. Overall study context: The patients showed relapsing-remitting, secondary progressive and progressive-relapsing multiple sclerosis courses. Notes on the study in general: When the samples were clustered directly with F measure, those that had been prepared in the same batch showed strong co-clustering. Comparison of patients with controls showed four or five TRBV segments more frequent in patients, TRBV5-6, TRBV5-1 and TRBV20-1 among them. Among multiple sclerosis patients, normalized Chao1 diversity was significantly below that of controls.

This clonotype was counted between two and nine times. The antigen is undetermined. Incorporated into the TCR beta cDNA libraries were unique molecular identifiers, which served to reduce PCR and sequencing biases. Each sample of roughly 0.95 to 10 million input T cells yielded around 500,000 cDNA molecules, so each molecule approximated one T cell. Each CDR3 protein is one row after TCRdb ran MiXCR on the PCR reads. The sample lists approximately 570,000 distinct CDR3 sequences, roughly 45% occurring once. The CDR3 has 19 amino acids. With 2 bases clipped from V and 0 bases from J, the junction kept 15 bases outside the gene matches.

This rearrangement joins TRBV23-1 to TRBJ1-2; 7 bases match TRBD1. TRBV23-1 is classed as an ORF, of uncertain function. This sequence was found in a girl aged 5-17 years with multiple sclerosis. Sequencing was performed on blood. The CDR3 protein is CASSQPLKGADTSNYGYTF. The CDR3 bases are TGCGCCAGCAGTCAACCCCTGAAGGGGGCCGACACGTCTAACTATGGCTACACCTTC.